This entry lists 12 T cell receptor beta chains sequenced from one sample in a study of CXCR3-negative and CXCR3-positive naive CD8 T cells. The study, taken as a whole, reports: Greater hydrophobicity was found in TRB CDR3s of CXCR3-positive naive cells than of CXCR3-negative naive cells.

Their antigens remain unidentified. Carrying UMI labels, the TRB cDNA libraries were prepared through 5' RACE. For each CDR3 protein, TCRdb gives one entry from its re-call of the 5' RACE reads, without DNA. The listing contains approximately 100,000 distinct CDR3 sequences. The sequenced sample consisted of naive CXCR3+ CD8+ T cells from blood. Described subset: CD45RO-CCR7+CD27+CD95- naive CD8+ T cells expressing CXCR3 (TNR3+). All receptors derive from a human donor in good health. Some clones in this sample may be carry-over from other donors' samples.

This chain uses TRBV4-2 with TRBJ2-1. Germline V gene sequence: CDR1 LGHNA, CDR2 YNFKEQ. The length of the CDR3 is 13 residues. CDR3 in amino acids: CASSQGMLTEQFF.

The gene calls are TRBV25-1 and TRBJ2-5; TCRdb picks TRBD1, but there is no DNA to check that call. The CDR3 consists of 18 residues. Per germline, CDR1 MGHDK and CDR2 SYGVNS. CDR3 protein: CASSASGTYHMSQETQYF.

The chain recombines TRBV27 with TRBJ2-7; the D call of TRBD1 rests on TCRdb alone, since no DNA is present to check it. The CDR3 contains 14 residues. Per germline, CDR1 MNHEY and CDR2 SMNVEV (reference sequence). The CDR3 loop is CASSRGTDSYEQYF.

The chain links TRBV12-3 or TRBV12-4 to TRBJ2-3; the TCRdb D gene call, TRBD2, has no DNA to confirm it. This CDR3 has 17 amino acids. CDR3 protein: CASSLFAGGRGTDTQYF.

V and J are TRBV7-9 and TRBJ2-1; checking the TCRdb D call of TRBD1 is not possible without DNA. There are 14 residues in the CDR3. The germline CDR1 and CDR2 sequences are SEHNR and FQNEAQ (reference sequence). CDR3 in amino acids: CASSRQGPLKEQLF.

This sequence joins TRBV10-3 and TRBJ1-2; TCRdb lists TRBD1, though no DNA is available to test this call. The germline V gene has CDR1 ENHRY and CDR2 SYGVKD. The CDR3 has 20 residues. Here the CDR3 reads CAISEPWVALSLGALGGYTF.

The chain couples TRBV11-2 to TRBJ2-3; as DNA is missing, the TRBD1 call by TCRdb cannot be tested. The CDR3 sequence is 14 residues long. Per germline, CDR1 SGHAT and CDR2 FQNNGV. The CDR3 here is CASSYSGKTDTQYF.

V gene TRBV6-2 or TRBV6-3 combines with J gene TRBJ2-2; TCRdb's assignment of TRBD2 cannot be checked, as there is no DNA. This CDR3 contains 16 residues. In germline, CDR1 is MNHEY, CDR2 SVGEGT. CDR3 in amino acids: CASSFQQGPDTGELFF.

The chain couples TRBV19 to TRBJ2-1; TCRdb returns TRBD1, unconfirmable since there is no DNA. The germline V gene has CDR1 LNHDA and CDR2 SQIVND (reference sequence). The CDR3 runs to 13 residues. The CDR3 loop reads CASSMGPYNEQFF.

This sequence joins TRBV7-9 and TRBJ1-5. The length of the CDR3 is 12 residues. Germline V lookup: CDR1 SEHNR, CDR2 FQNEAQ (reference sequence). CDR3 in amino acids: CASSLAPAEQHF.

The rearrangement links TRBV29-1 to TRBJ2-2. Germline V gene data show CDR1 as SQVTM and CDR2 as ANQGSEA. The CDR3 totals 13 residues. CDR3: CSVERRPTGELFF.

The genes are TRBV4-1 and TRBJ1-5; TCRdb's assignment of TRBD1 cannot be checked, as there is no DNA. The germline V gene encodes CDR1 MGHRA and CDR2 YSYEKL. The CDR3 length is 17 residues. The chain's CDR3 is CASSLLLSGTGNQPQHF.